This T cell receptor beta chain is from a study of Ad26.COV2.S vaccination and SARS-CoV-2 variants (dated by TCRdb to the early 2020s). For context, the study as a whole: Vaccine-arm donors were drawn from COV1001, a multicentre, randomized, double-blind, placebo-controlled phase I-IIa trial of Ad26.COV2.S in healthy adults. Ad26.COV2.S was administered intramuscularly at 5 x 10^10 or 1 x 10^11 viral particles, either as a single shot or as two shots given 56 days apart. TCRbeta repertoire sequencing was used to assess the specificity and breadth of SARS-CoV-2-reactive T cell receptors after Ad26.COV2.S vaccination. The TCR-sequenced set comprised around 32 samples: 19 Ad26.COV2.S vaccine recipients, 5 placebo recipients and 8 SARS-CoV-2 convalescent individuals. Participants in the trial were split at random into five groups of five each, receiving low-dose or high-dose Ad26.COV2.S once or twice, or else placebo on both occasions. Investigators remained blinded to trial group allocation during experiments and outcome assessment. Points the paper makes about the study in general: Vaccine and placebo recipients had similar non-spike TCR breadth, a finding consistent with the vaccine containing only spike. According to the authors, total T cell responses may have been underestimated by the TCR breadth and depth analyses. The study was not powered for comparison of responses between vaccine doses or regimens. After vaccination, substantial breadth of spike-specific CD8+ and CD4+ T cell responses was reported. Spike-specific TCR breadth was higher in Ad26.COV2.S recipients than in placebo recipients (P = 0.0014).

Trimming leaves V shorter by 4 bases and J shorter by 0 bases, with the junction holding 8 bases beyond the gene matches. CDR1 is given as LNHDA and CDR2 as SQIVND, both from the germline V gene (reference sequence). There are 16 amino acids in the CDR3, from cysteine to phenylalanine inclusive. The CDR3 DNA has 48 bases and is translated from base 1. This clone appeared once. Its antigen has not been determined. No much larger clone is present one base from it, and per-base qualities are unavailable. The immunoSEQ Assay was used to sequence TCRbeta CDR3 regions. After extraction, genomic DNA underwent amplification by bias-controlled multiplex PCR, followed by high-throughput sequencing. Concerning the study's data processing: To quantify the absolute abundance of each unique TCRbeta CDR3 region, sequences were collapsed and filtered. T cell fraction was estimated by normalizing TCRbeta template counts to usable DNA, with usable DNA measured through amplification of reference genes found in all nucleated cells. Repertoire TCRs were annotated as SARS-CoV-2-specific when V gene, CDR3 amino acid sequence and J gene were exactly matched to a known reactive TCR set. The reference SARS-CoV-2 TCR set came from MIRA and was filtered for enrichment in COVID-19-positive ImmuneCODE repertoires, removing public or cross-reactive TCRs. Using the MIRA antigens, annotated TCRs were further analysed by specific ORF or by position within an ORF. Breadth was defined as annotated unique rearrangements over total unique productive rearrangements; depth was the summed frequency of those rearrangements. Two-sided Wilcoxon rank-sum tests were used to compare TCR breadth between groups. TCRdb's version of the immuneACCESS table is confined to in-frame rearrangements and falls short of the full clone set. An unresolved V gene accounts for under half of the shortfall where checked; the remainder is of unknown origin. V, J and clone size reflect that table, while D and trimming were determined from the DNA. A total of around 300,000 clones appear in this sample, 80% to 90% of them only once. Approximately 12% of the sample is taken by the ten largest.

The treatment or condition label corresponds to: approximately 18 received Ad26.COV2.S at low or high dose, single or two shots; about 5 received placebo; per-sample allocation not given. For vaccine and placebo recipients, repertoires were sequenced using samples collected on day 63 after the first injection. In Cohort 1b, about two dozen adults aged 18-55 years were enrolled at a single site in Boston, USA, between 29 July and 7 August 2020. Ad26.COV2.S consisted of a replication-incompetent adenovirus type 26 vector by which a prefusion-stabilized SARS-CoV-2 spike protein from the original Wuhan strain was expressed.

This chain joins TRBV19 to TRBJ1-1; 7 junctional bases match TRBD1. This TCR was recovered from a person aged 18 to 65 who received the Ad26.COV2.S COVID-19 vaccine or a placebo. The sequencing used peripheral blood, collected in a trial of Ad26.COV2.S vaccine versus placebo. The sequenced DNA: TGTGCCAGTAGTACCCGGACAGGCGCCATGAACACTGAAGCTTTCTTT. Translated, this gives CASSTRTGAMNTEAFF.